The rows below give T cell receptor beta chains drawn from one sample of a study of tumor-infiltrating lymphocytes in primary liver carcinoma. TCRdb re-analysed the multiplex PCR reads in MiXCR, keeping a single row per CDR3 protein. The sample carries 100,000 or so distinct CDR3 sequences, approximately 78% recorded once. The sample was liver tumor tissue from sampling region 3. These receptors all come from a middle-aged man with primary liver carcinoma and hepatitis B virus infection. Each CDR3 is given with its conserved first and last residue. Each record gives: V gene, clone size, D gene, J gene, CDR3 DNA, CDR3 protein. D genes are given only for firm matches. Clone size is not always given. Where it is, it says once, few, many or a class for expanded clones.

>TRBV10-1|many|NA|TRBJ2-3
TGCGCCAGCAGTGTTCAGGGCGCAGATACGCAGTATTTT
CASSVQGADTQYF
>TRBV29-1|NA|NA|TRBJ2-2
TGCAGCGTCGCGACAGGAGGTCTGATCTGGGAGCTGTTTTTT
CSVATGGLIWELFF
>TRBV12-3/TRBV12-4|NA|NA|TRBJ2-6
TGTGCCAGCAATCGGACCCGACTAGTCCCCGGTCGGGCATCTGGAGCCAACGTCCTGACTTTC
CASNRTRLVPGRASGANVLTF
>TRBV6-5|NA|TRBD2|TRBJ2-3
TGTGCCAGTAACCCAGGATTAGCGGGAACATATACGCAGTATTTT
CASNPGLAGTYTQYF
>TRBV14|NA|NA|TRBJ1-1
TGTGCCGGCAGCCGGGGAAAGGAGAGAATGAATACTGAAGCTTTCTTT
CAGSRGKERMNTEAFF
>TRBV4-3|NA|NA|TRBJ2-2
TGCGCCAACGGCCAACTGGTCGGCCCGGGATCCGACACCGGGGAGCTGTTTTTT
CANGQLVGPGSDTGELFF
>TRBV7-8|NA|NA|TRBJ2-1
TGTGCCAGCAGCGCCAGGGGGGCGGGAGTATCGAATGAACAGTCCTTC
CASSARGAGVSNEQSF
>TRBV5-4|NA|NA|TRBJ2-2
TGTGCCAGCAGCCGAAAGATGGCCCGCACCAGGGAGCTGTTTTTT
CASSRKMARTRELFF
>TRBV29-1|few|NA|TRBJ1-1
TGCAGCGTTGCGGCGGGGTGGGGCATGAACAGTGGAGCTTTCTTT
CSVAAGWGMNSGAFF
>TRBV7-8|NA|NA|TRBJ2-1
TGTGCCAGCAGCCCAGTCGACCGCGGGAATGAGCAGATCTTC
CASSPVDRGNEQIF
>TRBV28|NA|NA|TRBJ2-7
TGTGCCGGCAGGAGGGGCCCAAGGTACGAGCAGTACTTC
CAGRRGPRYEQYF
>TRBV6-4|NA|NA|TRBJ1-1
TGTGCCAGCAGTCTGGGGGGGGGCCGGTCGGACGCTGAAGCTTTCTTT
CASSLGGGRSDAEAFF
>TRBV11-2|NA|TRBD1|TRBJ2-6
TGTGCCAGCAGAATGGGGGGAGACAGGGGCATTTCCCTCCCTGGGGCCAACGTCCTGACATTC
CASRMGGDRGISLPGANVLTF
>TRBV7-8|NA|NA|TRBJ1-4
TGTGCCGGCAGCCCCCAACGGACAAGGGGGAATGAAAAACTGTTTTTT
CAGSPQRTRGNEKLFF
>TRBV5-5|NA|NA|TRBJ2-1
TGTGCTAGCAGCTTGGACCTCAATGAGCTGTTCTTC
CASSLDLNELFF
>TRBV6-6|NA|NA|TRBJ2-1
TGTGCCAGCAGTTACTCGATCGAGCGTAATGAGCAGTTATTC
CASSYSIERNEQLF